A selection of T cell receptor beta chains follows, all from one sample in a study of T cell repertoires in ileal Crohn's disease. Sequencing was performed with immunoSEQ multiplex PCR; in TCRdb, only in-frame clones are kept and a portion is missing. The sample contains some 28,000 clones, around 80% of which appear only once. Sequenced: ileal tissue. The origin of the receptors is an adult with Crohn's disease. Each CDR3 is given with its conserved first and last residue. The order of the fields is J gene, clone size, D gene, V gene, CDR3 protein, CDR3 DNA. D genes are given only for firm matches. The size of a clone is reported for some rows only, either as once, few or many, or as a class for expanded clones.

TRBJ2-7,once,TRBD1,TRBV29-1,CSVESGQGAGEQYF,TGCAGCGTTGAAAGCGGACAGGGGGCCGGTGAGCAGTACTTC
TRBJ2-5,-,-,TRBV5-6,CASSFILGAETQYF,TGTGCCAGCAGCTTTATCCTGGGGGCAGAGACCCAGTACTTC
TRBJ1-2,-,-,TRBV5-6,CASSQDWGYGYTF,TGTGCCAGCAGCCAGGACTGGGGTTATGGCTACACCTTC
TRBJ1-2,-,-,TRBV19,CASSKEYTGVYGYTF,TGTGCCAGTAGTAAGGAGTACACGGGGGTCTATGGCTACACCTTC
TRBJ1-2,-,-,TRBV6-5,CAAGGGSYGYTF,TGTGCCGCGGGGGGCGGTTCCTATGGCTACACCTTC
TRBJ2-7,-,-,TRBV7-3,CASSLTWGDEQYF,TGTGCCAGCAGCTTAACTTGGGGAGACGAGCAGTACTTC
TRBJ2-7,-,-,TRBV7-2,CASSRRTLGSYEQYF,TGTGCCAGCAGCCGAAGGACTCTGGGCTCCTACGAGCAGTACTTC
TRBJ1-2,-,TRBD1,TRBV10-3,CAISGTGGSGYTF,TGTGCCATCTCCGGGACAGGGGGCAGCGGCTACACCTTC
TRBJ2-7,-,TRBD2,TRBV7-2,CASSPRGTSGVREQYF,TGTGCCAGCAGCCCCCGCGGGACTAGCGGCGTCCGGGAGCAGTACTTC
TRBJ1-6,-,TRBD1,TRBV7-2,CASSLANRQGSSSPLHF,TGTGCCAGCAGCTTAGCGAACCGACAGGGATCCAGCTCACCCCTCCACTTT
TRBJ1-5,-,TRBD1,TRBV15,CATSNGDSRARQPQHF,TGTGCCACCAGCAATGGGGACAGTAGGGCACGTCAGCCCCAGCATTTT
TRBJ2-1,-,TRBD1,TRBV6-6,CASINRDRGYNEQFF,TGTGCCAGCATCAACCGGGACAGGGGGTACAATGAGCAGTTCTTC
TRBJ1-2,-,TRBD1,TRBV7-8,CASSGTGDGYGYTF,TGTGCCAGCAGCGGCACAGGGGACGGCTATGGCTACACCTTC
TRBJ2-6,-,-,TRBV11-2,CASSLSVSGSGANVLTF,TGTGCCAGCAGCTTATCCGTCTCGGGCTCTGGGGCCAACGTCCTGACTTTC
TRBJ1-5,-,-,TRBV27,CASSSPGLNQPQHF,TGTGCCAGCAGTTCCCCAGGCCTTAATCAGCCCCAGCATTTT
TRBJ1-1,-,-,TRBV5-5,CASSTRQANTEAFF,TGTGCCAGCAGCACCCGACAGGCGAACACTGAAGCTTTCTTT
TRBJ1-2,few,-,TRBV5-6,CASSLVGRGTYGYTF,TGTGCCAGCAGCTTGGTCGGGCGGGGGACCTATGGCTACACCTTC
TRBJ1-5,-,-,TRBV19,CASSGDTWRPQHF,TGTGCCAGTAGTGGAGATACGTGGAGGCCCCAGCATTTT
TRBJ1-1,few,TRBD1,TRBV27,CASSPGTEANTEAFF,TGTGCCAGCAGCCCCGGGACAGAAGCGAACACTGAAGCTTTCTTT
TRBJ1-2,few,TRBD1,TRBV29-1,CSVEDGRGYGYTF,TGCAGCGTTGAAGATGGCAGGGGGTATGGCTACACCTTC
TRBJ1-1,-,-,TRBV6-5,CASSYWGRGSTEAFF,TGTGCCAGCAGTTACTGGGGACGGGGGAGCACTGAAGCTTTCTTT
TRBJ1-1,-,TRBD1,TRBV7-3,CASSPDRGLGEAFF,TGTGCCAGCAGCCCTGACAGGGGGCTAGGTGAAGCTTTCTTT